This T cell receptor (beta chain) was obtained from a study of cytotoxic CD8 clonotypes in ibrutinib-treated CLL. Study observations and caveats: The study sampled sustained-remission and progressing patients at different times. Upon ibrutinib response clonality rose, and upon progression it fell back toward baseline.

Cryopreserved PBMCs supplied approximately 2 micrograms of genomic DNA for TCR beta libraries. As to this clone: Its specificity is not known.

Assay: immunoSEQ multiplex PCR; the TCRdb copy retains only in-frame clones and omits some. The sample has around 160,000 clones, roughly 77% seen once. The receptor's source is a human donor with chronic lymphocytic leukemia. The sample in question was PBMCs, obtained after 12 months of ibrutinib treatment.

CDR3 region: CASTQGSTGNTIYF. The CDR3 DNA reads TGTGCCAGCACCCAAGGAAGTACTGGAAACACCATATATTTT. The chain combines TRBV28 with TRBJ1-3; D gene unclear. Germline V gene data show CDR1 as MDHEN and CDR2 as SYDVKM. Trimming took off 7 bases at V and 2 bases at J, with 12 bases between the two ends. CDR3 size: 14 residues. The full variable domain, completed using reference TRBV28 and TRBJ1-3, is DVKVTQSSRYLVKRTGEKVFLECVQDMDHENMFWYRQDPGLGLRLIYFSYDVKMKEKGDIPEGYSVSREKKERFSLILESASTNQTSMYLCASTQGSTGNTIYFGEGSWLTVV.